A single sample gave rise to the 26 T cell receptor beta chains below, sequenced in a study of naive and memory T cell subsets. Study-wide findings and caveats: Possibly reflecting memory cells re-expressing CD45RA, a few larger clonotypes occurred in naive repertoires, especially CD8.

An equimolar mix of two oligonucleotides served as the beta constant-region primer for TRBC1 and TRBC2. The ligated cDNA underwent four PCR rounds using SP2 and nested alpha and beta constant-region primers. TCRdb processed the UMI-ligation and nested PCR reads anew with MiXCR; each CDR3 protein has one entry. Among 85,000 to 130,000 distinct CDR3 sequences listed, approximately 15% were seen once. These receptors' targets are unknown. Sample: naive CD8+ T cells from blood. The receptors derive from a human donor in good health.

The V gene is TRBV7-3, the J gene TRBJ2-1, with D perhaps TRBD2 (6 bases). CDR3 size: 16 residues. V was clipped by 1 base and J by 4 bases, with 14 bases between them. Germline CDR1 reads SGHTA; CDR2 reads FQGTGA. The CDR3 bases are TGTGCCAGCAGCTTAAATTTGGCGGGGTATTACAATGAGCAGTTCTTC. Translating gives CASSLNLAGYYNEQFF.

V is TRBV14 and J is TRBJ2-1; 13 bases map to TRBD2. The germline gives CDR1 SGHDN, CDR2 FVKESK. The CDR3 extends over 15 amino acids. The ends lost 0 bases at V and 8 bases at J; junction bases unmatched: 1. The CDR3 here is CASSQELAGGHEQFF. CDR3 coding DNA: TGTGCCAGCAGCCAAGAACTAGCGGGAGGGCATGAGCAGTTCTTC. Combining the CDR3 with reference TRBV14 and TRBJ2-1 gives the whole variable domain EAGVTQFPSHSVIEKGQTVTLRCDPISGHDNLYWYRRVMGKEIKFLLHFVKESKQDESGMPNNRFLAERTGGTYSTLKVQPAELEDSGVYFCASSQELAGGHEQFFGPGTRLTVL.

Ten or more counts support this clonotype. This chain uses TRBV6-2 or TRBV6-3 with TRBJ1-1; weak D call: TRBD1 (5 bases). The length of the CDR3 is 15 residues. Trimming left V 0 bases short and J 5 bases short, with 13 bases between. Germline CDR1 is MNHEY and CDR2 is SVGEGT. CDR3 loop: CASSYSTPRGTEAFF. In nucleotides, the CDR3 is TGTGCCAGCAGTTACTCGACTCCCCGGGGGACTGAAGCTTTCTTT.

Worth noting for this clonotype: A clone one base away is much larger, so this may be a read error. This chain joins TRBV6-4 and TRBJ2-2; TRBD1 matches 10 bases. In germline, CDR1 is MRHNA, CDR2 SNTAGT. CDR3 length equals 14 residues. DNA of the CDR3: TGTGCCGGCAGTGATGGGACAGGGGCCGGGGAGCTGTTTTTT. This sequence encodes CAGSDGTGAGELFF.

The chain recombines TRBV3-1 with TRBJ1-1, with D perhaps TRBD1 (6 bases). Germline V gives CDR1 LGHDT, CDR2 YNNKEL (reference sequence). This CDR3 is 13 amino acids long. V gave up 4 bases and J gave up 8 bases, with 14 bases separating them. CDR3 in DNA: TGTGCCAGCAGCCCCTCGGGGGGCGCGGAAGCTTTCTTT. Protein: CASSPSGGAEAFF.

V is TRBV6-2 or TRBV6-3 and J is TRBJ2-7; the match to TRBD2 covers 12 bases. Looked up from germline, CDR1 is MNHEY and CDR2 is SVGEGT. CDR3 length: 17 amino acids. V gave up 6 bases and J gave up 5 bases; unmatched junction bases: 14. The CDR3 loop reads CASSANQLAGGPNEQYF. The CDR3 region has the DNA TGTGCCAGCAGCGCGAACCAGCTAGCGGGAGGGCCCAACGAGCAGTACTTC.

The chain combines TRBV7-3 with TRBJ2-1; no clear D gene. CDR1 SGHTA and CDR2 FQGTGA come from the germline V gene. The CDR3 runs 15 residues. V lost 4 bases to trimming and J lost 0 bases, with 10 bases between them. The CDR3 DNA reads TGTGCCAGCAGCTCCCAGGCGAGCTCCTACAATGAGCAGTTCTTC. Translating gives CASSSQASSYNEQFF.

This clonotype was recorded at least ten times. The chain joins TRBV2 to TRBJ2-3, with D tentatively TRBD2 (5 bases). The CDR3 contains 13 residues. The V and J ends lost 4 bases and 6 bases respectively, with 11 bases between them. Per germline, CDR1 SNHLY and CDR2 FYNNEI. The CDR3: CASSVYSSDTQYF. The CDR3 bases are TGTGCCAGCAGTGTATACTCTAGCGATACGCAGTATTTT.

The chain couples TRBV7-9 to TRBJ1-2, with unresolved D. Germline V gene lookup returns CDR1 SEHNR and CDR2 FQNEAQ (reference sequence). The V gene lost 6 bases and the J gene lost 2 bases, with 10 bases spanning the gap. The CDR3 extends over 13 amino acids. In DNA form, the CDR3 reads TGTGCCAGCAGAGCGGACGGGAACTATGGCTACACCTTC. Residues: CASRADGNYGYTF.

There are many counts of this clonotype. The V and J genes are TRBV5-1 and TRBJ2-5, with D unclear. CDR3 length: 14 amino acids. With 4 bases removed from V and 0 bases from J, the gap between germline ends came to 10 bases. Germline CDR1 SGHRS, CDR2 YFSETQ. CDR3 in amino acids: CASSPAGYQETQYF. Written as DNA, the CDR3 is TGCGCCAGCAGCCCGGCCGGGTACCAAGAGACCCAGTACTTC.

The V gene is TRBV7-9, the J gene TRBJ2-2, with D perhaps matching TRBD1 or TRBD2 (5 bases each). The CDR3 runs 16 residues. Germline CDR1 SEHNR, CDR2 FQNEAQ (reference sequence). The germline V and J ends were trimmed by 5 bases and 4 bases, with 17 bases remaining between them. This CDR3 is CASSARTPEGTGELFF. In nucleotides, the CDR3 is TGTGCCAGCAGCGCTCGGACACCCGAGGGCACCGGGGAGCTGTTTTTT.

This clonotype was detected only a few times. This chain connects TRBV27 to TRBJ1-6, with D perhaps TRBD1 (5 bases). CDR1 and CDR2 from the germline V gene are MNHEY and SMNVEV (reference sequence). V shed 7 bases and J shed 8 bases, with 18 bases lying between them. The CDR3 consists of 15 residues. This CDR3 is CASTTLGTVDSPLHF. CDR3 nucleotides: TGTGCCAGCACCACCTTGGGGACTGTGGATTCACCCCTCCACTTT.

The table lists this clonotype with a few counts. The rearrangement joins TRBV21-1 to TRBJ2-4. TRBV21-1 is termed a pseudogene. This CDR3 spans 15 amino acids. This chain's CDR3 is CASSTRRSAKNIQYF. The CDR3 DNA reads TGTGCCAGCAGCACGCGGCGGTCAGCCAAAAACATTCAGTACTTC.

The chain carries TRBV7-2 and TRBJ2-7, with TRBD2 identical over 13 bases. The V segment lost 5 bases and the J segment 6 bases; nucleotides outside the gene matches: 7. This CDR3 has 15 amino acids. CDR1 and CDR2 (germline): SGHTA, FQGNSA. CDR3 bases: TGTGCCAGCAGCCCTGGACTAGCGGGGGCGGTCGAGCAGTACTTC. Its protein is CASSPGLAGAVEQYF.

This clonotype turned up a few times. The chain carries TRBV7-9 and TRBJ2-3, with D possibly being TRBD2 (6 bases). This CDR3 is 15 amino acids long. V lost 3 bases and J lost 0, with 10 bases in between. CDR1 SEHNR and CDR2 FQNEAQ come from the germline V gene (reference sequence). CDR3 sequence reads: CASSFRRDSTDTQYF. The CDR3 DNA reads TGTGCCAGCAGCTTCAGGAGGGACAGCACAGATACGCAGTATTTT.

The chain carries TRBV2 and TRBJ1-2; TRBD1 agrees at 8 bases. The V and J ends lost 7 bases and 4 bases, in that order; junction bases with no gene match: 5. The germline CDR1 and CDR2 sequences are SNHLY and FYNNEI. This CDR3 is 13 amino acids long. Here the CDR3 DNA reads TGTGCCAGCACCCCGGGACAGGCCTATGGCTACACCTTC. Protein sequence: CASTPGQAYGYTF. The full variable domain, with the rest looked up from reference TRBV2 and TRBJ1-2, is EPEVTQTPSHQVTQMGQEVILRCVPISNHLYFYWYRQILGQKVEFLVSFYNNEISEKSEIFDDQFSVERPDGSNFTLKIRSTKLEDSAMYFCASTPGQAYGYTFGSGTRLTVV.

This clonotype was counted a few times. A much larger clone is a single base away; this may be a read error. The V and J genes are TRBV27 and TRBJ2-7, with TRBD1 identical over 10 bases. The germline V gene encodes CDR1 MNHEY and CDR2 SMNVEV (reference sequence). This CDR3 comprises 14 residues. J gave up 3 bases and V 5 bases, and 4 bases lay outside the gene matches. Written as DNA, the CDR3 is TGTGCCAGCAGTCCCGGGACAGGGGTCTACGAGCAGTACTTC. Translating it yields CASSPGTGVYEQYF.

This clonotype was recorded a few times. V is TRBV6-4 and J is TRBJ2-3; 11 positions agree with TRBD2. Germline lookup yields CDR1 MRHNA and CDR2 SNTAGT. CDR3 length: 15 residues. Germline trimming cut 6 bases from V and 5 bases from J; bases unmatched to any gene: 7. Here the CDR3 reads CASRSLAGVEDTQYF. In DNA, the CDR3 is TGTGCCAGCAGATCACTAGCGGGAGTCGAAGATACGCAGTATTTT.

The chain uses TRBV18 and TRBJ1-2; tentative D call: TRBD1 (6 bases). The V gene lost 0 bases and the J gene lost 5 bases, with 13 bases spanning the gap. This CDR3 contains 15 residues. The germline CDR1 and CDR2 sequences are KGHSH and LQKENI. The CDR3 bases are TGTGCCAGCTCACCACCACCCAGGGGAGGGTATGGCTACACCTTC. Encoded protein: CASSPPPRGGYGYTF.

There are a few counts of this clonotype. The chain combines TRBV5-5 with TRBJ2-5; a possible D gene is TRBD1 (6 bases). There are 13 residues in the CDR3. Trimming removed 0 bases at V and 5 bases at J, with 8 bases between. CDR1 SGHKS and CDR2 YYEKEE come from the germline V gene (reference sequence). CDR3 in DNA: TGTGCCAGCAGCTTGGGACAGGAGGAGACCCAGTACTTC. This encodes CASSLGQEETQYF.

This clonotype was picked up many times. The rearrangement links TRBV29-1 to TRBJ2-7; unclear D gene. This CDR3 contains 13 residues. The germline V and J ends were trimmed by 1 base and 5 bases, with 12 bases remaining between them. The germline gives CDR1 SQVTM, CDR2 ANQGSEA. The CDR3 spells CSVEVPGRDEQYF. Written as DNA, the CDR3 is TGCAGCGTTGAAGTCCCAGGTCGCGACGAGCAGTACTTC.

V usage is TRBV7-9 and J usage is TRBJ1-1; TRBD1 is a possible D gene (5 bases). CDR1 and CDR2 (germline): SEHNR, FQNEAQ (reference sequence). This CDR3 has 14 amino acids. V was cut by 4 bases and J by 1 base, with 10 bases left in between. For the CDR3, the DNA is TGTGCCAGCAGCTCGCCAGACAGGAACACTGAAGCTTTCTTT. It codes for CASSSPDRNTEAFF.

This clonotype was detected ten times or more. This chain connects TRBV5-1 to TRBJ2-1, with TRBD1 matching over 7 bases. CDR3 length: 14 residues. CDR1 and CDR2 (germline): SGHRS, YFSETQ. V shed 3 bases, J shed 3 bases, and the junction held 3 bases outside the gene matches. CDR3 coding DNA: TGCGCCAGCAGCTCCGGGACAGACTACAATGAGCAGTTCTTC. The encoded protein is CASSSGTDYNEQFF.

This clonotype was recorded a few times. CDR3 in DNA: TGCAGTGCTATAAGCGGGAGGGTAGCTGAGCAGTTCTTC. Translated, it gives CSAISGRVAEQFF. This chain uses TRBV20-1 with TRBJ2-1, with 10 bases matching TRBD2. Unmatched junction bases numbered 6, after V lost 4 bases and J lost 9 bases. The length of the CDR3 is 13 residues. Per the germline V gene, CDR1 is DFQATT and CDR2 is SNEGSKA (reference sequence).

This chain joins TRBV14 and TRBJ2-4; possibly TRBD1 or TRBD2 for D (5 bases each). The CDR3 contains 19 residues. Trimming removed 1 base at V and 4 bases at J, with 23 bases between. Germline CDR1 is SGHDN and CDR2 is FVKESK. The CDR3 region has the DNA TGTGCCAGCAGCCAAGGACAGCCTCTCGTTTGGGGGTCTAAAAACATTCAGTACTTC. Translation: CASSQGQPLVWGSKNIQYF.

DNA of the CDR3: TGTGCCAGCAGCACCGGGACAGGGTACAATGAGCAGTTCTTC. It yields the protein CASSTGTGYNEQFF. The rearrangement links TRBV28 to TRBJ2-1, with 9 bases fitting TRBD1. CDR3 length equals 14 residues. Germline V gene sequence: CDR1 MDHEN, CDR2 SYDVKM. The J segment lost 4 bases and the V segment lost 6 bases, leaving 4 bases of the junction unmatched.